These T cell receptor beta chains were read from a single sample in a study of blood T cell repertoires in COVID-19. The repertoire was sequenced with immunoSEQ multiplex PCR; TCRdb's copy has only in-frame clones and lacks some. Of 140,000 to 150,000 clones in the sample, around 86% were seen once. Sequencing input: peripheral blood. All receptors derive from a human donor in a cohort sampled during active COVID-19. CDR3s include the opening cysteine and the closing phenylalanine or tryptophan. D genes are given only for firm matches. Clone size appears in some rows only: once, few, many, or a class for an expanded clone.

d_call j_call clone_size v_call cdr3_aa cdr3_nt
NA TRBJ1-6 few TRBV6-5 CASSLNHGGGSPLHF TGTGCCAGCAGTCTTAACCACGGGGGAGGGTCACCCCTCCACTTT
NA TRBJ2-6 NA TRBV6-2/TRBV6-3 CASSFPSGANVLTF TGTGCCAGCAGTTTCCCGTCTGGGGCCAACGTCCTGACTTTC
TRBD1 TRBJ2-7 NA TRBV6-6 CASSYSGQGGWEQYF TGTGCCAGCAGTTACTCGGGACAGGGCGGCTGGGAGCAGTACTTC
TRBD2 TRBJ2-7 NA TRBV10-3 CAITDPGTSGRASTYEQYF TGTGCCATCACAGATCCGGGGACTAGCGGGAGGGCCTCAACCTACGAGCAGTACTTC
TRBD2 TRBJ2-7 NA TRBV18 CASSPLSSGSGSSYEQYF TGTGCCAGCTCACCACTATCTAGCGGGAGTGGAAGCTCCTACGAGCAGTACTTC
NA TRBJ2-7 NA TRBV7-7 CASSPSLGGEQYF TGTGCCAGCAGCCCCTCATTGGGGGGCGAGCAGTACTTC
TRBD1 TRBJ2-7 NA TRBV3-1/TRBV3-2 CASSPNLGQGRQYF TGTGCCAGCAGCCCGAATTTGGGACAGGGGAGGCAGTACTTC
NA TRBJ2-5 NA TRBV6-2/TRBV6-3 CASSYVSRQETQYF TGTGCCAGCAGTTATGTCTCCAGGCAAGAGACCCAGTACTTC
TRBD2 TRBJ2-1 NA TRBV5-1 CASSLIGLAGINEQFF TGCGCCAGCAGCTTAATTGGACTAGCGGGAATTAATGAGCAGTTCTTC
NA TRBJ2-7 once TRBV12-3/TRBV12-4 CASSRGERAEQYF TGTGCCAGCAGTCGTGGGGAGCGAGCCGAGCAGTACTTC
TRBD1 TRBJ2-7 NA TRBV7-6 CASSINRDSYEQYF TGTGCCAGCAGCATCAACCGGGACAGCTACGAGCAGTACTTC
NA TRBJ1-5 NA TRBV12-3/TRBV12-4 CASQPLGGPQHF TGTGCCAGCCAACCCCTCGGGGGGCCCCAGCATTTT
NA TRBJ1-2 NA TRBV7-8 CASTRRGGNGYTF TGTGCCAGCACCCGTCGGGGGGGAAATGGCTACACCTTC
TRBD1 TRBJ2-7 NA TRBV18 CASSPDRDYEQYF TGTGCCAGCTCCCCGGACAGGGACTACGAGCAGTACTTC
NA TRBJ1-2 NA TRBV28 CASVRVGYGYTF TGTGCCAGCGTCAGGGTGGGGTATGGCTACACCTTC
TRBD2 TRBJ2-7 NA TRBV14 CASSQGSGRALYEQYF TGTGCCAGCAGCCAAGGAAGCGGGAGGGCCTTGTACGAGCAGTACTTC
NA TRBJ1-5 once TRBV6-5 CASTPGVGNQPQHF TGTGCCAGCACCCCAGGGGTTGGCAATCAGCCCCAGCATTTT
NA TRBJ1-5 NA TRBV5-5 CASSLGYSGRAIQPQHF TGTGCCAGCAGCTTGGGGTACAGCGGGCGGGCGATCCAGCCCCAGCATTTT
TRBD1 TRBJ2-7 NA TRBV6-5 CATRGMLEGQYF TGTGCCACCAGGGGGATGCTCGAGGGGCAGTACTTC
NA TRBJ2-1 NA TRBV11-2 CASSLDLSGYNEQFF TGTGCCAGCAGCTTAGATTTATCAGGGTACAATGAGCAGTTCTTC
TRBD1 TRBJ2-1 NA TRBV5-1 CASSLMGQVNYNEQFF TGCGCCAGCAGCTTGATGGGACAGGTTAACTACAATGAGCAGTTCTTC
TRBD2 TRBJ2-2 NA TRBV7-3 CASSLWREAGELFF TGTGCCAGCAGCTTATGGCGGGAGGCCGGGGAGCTGTTTTTT
TRBD2 TRBJ2-1 NA TRBV6-5 CASSSPGTSIYNEQFF TGTGCCAGCAGTTCTCCCGGGACTAGTATTTACAATGAGCAGTTCTTC
TRBD2 TRBJ2-3 NA TRBV7-3 CASSLTAGETDTQYF TGTGCCAGCAGCTTAACGGCGGGGGAAACAGATACGCAGTATTTT
TRBD2 TRBJ2-3 once TRBV29-1 CSVATSGRDTQYF TGCAGCGTAGCGACTAGCGGGCGGGATACGCAGTATTTT
NA TRBJ1-6 NA TRBV18 CASSPGTTLISF TGTGCCAGCTCACCCGGGACAACCTTAATCTCCTTT
TRBD1 TRBJ2-2 few TRBV5-4 CASSSPGTGVRGELFF TGTGCCAGCAGCTCCCCCGGGACAGGGGTGAGAGGGGAGCTGTTTTTT
TRBD1 TRBJ2-7 NA TRBV4-3 CASSQGDSYEQYF TGCGCCAGCAGCCAAGGGGACAGCTACGAGCAGTACTTC
TRBD1 TRBJ1-1 NA TRBV7-9 CASRSGGGTEAFF TGTGCCAGCAGATCAGGGGGCGGGACTGAAGCTTTCTTT
NA TRBJ2-1 NA TRBV19 CASKESYNEQFF TGTGCCAGTAAGGAGTCATACAATGAGCAGTTCTTC
TRBD2 TRBJ2-3 NA TRBV9 CASSPRTSLTDTQYF TGTGCCAGCAGCCCGAGGACTAGTTTGACAGATACGCAGTATTTT
NA TRBJ1-4 NA TRBV21-1 CASSKEGTGGKNEKLFF TGTGCCAGCAGCAAAGAGGGGACAGGGGGCAAGAATGAAAAACTGTTTTTT
NA TRBJ2-1 NA TRBV28 CASSLARLSGIDEQFF TGTGCCAGCAGTCTTGCCCGACTTTCCGGAATAGACGAGCAGTTCTTC
NA TRBJ2-3 few TRBV3-1/TRBV3-2 CASSRSGTDTQYF TGTGCCAGCAGCCGGTCGGGCACAGATACGCAGTATTTT
TRBD1 TRBJ1-2 NA TRBV9 CASSDQTGADGYTF TGTGCCAGCAGTGACCAGACAGGGGCAGATGGCTACACCTTC
NA TRBJ1-5 NA TRBV7-8 CASSLDLGQEKNQPQHF TGTGCCAGCAGCTTAGATTTGGGACAAGAAAAGAATCAGCCCCAGCATTTT
NA TRBJ2-2 NA TRBV6-5 CASTSGIVGTGELFF TGTGCCAGCACCTCGGGGATAGTCGGTACCGGGGAGCTGTTTTTT